The next 22 T cell receptor beta chains were all read from a single sample in a study of T cell responses to AZD1222 COVID-19 vaccine. Assay used: immunoSEQ multiplex PCR; TCRdb lists only in-frame clones, some missing. The repertoire consists of some 140,000 clones, with about 91% occurring once and the leading ten covering 1.5% to 2%. The sample here was peripheral blood, taken on day 0 of AZD1222 vaccination. The source is an adult in good health.

The chain links TRBV18 to TRBJ1-6, with D tentatively TRBD1 (6 bases). Germline V gene lookup returns CDR1 KGHSH and CDR2 LQKENI. The CDR3 spans 16 residues. With 4 bases removed from V and 7 bases from J, the gap between germline ends came to 17 bases. The CDR3 DNA follows: TGTGCCAGCTCACTGACAGGCAACGGGGAAAATTCACCCCTCCACTTT. Translation: CASSLTGNGENSPLHF.

The chain is built from TRBV4-3 and TRBJ2-1; D unresolved. Trimming left V 0 bases short and J 8 bases short, with 14 bases between. The germline gives CDR1 LGHNA, CDR2 YSLEER. The CDR3 runs to 15 residues. CDR3 in amino acids: CASSQEAAGVYEQFF. CDR3 DNA sequence: TGCGCCAGCAGCCAAGAGGCGGCAGGTGTCTATGAGCAGTTCTTC.

This clone was seen a few times. This chain uses TRBV6-5 with TRBJ2-1; no firm D call. The CDR3 sequence is 11 residues long. CDR1 is MNHEY, CDR2 SVGAGI, per germline. The V end was cut by 5 bases, the J end by 5 bases, with 4 bases between. The CDR3 nucleotides are TGTGCCAGCAGTCATCACAATGAGCAGTTCTTC. Its translation is CASSHHNEQFF.

The chain carries TRBV6-1 and TRBJ1-3; perhaps TRBD1 as D (5 bases). Germline assignment: CDR1 MNHNS and CDR2 SASEGT. The CDR3 sequence is 15 residues long. Trimming left V 3 bases short and J 0 bases short, with 9 bases between. This CDR3 reads CASSEQGLSGNTIYF. Here the CDR3 DNA reads TGTGCCAGCAGTGAGCAGGGCCTCTCTGGAAACACCATATATTTT.

The gene calls are TRBV5-1 and TRBJ2-7; tentative D call: TRBD2 (5 bases). The CDR3 consists of 14 residues. The V end lost 5 bases, the J end lost 7 bases, and 19 bases lay between the germline ends. Germline CDR1 SGHRS, CDR2 YFSETQ. In nucleotides, the CDR3 is TGCGCCAGCAGTCCCGAGGCCGGGGTGCGGGAGCAGTACTTC. It specifies CASSPEAGVREQYF. Using reference TRBV5-1 and TRBJ2-7 for the parts outside the CDR3, the full variable domain is KAGVTQTPRYLIKTRGQQVTLSCSPISGHRSVSWYQQTPGQGLQFLFEYFSETQRNKGNFPGRFSGRQFSNSRSEMNVSTLELGDSALYLCASSPEAGVREQYFGPGTRLTVT.

The chain is built from TRBV30 and TRBJ2-7; the match to TRBD1 covers 8 bases. The CDR3 contains 15 residues. The V gene's germline CDR1 is GTSNPN and CDR2 SVGIG (reference sequence). The ends lost 4 bases at V and 3 bases at J; junction bases unmatched: 11. The CDR3: CAWITKDRVGYEQYF. In nucleotides, the CDR3 is TGTGCCTGGATTACGAAGGACAGGGTTGGCTACGAGCAGTACTTC.

The V call is TRBV2, the J call TRBJ1-4; TRBD1 might be the D (6 bases). CDR1 SNHLY and CDR2 FYNNEI come from the germline V gene. V lost 7 bases, J lost 4 bases, and 13 bases lay in between. The CDR3 extends over 14 amino acids. CDR3: CASTPDRNNEKLFF. The CDR3 nucleotides read TGTGCCAGCACCCCCGACAGGAATAATGAAAAACTGTTTTTT.

J is TRBJ2-1 and V is TRBV10-3, with TRBD2 as a possible D gene (7 bases). The CDR3 is 15 residues long. V was trimmed by 2 bases and J by 2 bases, leaving 10 bases between them. Germline CDR1 and CDR2: ENHRY and SYGVKD. The CDR3: CAISEPGGAYNEQFF. The CDR3 bases are TGTGCCATCAGTGAGCCGGGGGGCGCCTACAATGAGCAGTTCTTC.

V gene TRBV18 combines with J gene TRBJ1-1; D ambiguous. The CDR3 is made up of 13 amino acids. CDR1 is KGHSH, CDR2 LQKENI, per germline. The V gene lost 5 bases and the J gene lost 0 bases, with 7 bases spanning the gap. The CDR3 spells CASSSQLNTEAFF. The CDR3 nucleotides are TGTGCCAGCTCATCCCAGTTGAACACTGAAGCTTTCTTT.

This sequence joins TRBV11-2 and TRBJ1-1, with 8 bases matching TRBD1. V gave up 4 bases and J gave up 1 base; unmatched junction bases: 5. The CDR3 covers 15 residues. Germline lookup yields CDR1 SGHAT and CDR2 FQNNGV. CDR3 loop: CASSSATGANTEAFF. The CDR3 DNA sequence: TGTGCCAGCAGCTCCGCGACAGGGGCGAACACTGAAGCTTTCTTT. Supplemented by reference TRBV11-2 and TRBJ1-1, the full variable domain reads EAGVAQSPRYKIIEKRQSVAFWCNPISGHATLYWYQQILGQGPKLLIQFQNNGVVDDSQLPKDRFSAERLKGVDSTLKIQPAKLEDSAVYLCASSSATGANTEAFFGQGTRLTVV.

This clone was observed a single time. This chain joins TRBV19 and TRBJ1-1, with D possibly matching TRBD1 (6 bases). V was shortened by 4 bases and J by 2 bases, with 17 bases between the two germline ends. In germline, CDR1 is LNHDA, CDR2 SQIVND (reference sequence). The CDR3 totals 16 residues. CDR3 nucleotides: TGTGCCAGTAGTACCCTCGGGGGGGCGGGAAACACTGAAGCTTTCTTT. Translating gives CASSTLGGAGNTEAFF.

The rearrangement uses TRBV30 and TRBJ2-7; D not resolved. Germline-derived CDR1 and CDR2 are GTSNPN and SVGIG (reference sequence). The V end lost 1 base, the J end lost 0 bases, and 4 bases lay between the germline ends. The CDR3 has 12 amino acids. The CDR3 reads CAWSEVSYEQYF. For the CDR3, the DNA is TGTGCCTGGAGTGAGGTCTCCTACGAGCAGTACTTC.

The chain is built from TRBV5-1 and TRBJ2-7, with a tentative D call TRBD2 (6 bases). The CDR3 sequence is 12 residues long. The V gene's germline CDR1 is SGHRS and CDR2 YFSETQ. V lost 4 bases, J lost 7 bases, and 12 bases lay in between. CDR3 protein: CASSVDGGEQYF. CDR3 sequence (DNA): TGCGCCAGCAGCGTGGACGGGGGAGAGCAGTACTTC.

The J gene is TRBJ2-7, the V gene TRBV11-3; D is ambiguous. Trimming cost V 5 bases and J 2 bases, with 7 bases left between them. Germline CDR1 reads SGHNT; CDR2 reads YENEEA. The CDR3 is 12 residues long. The DNA of the CDR3 is TGTGCCAGCAGCCCCGTCCCCTACGAGCAGTACTTC. Amino acid sequence: CASSPVPYEQYF.

This rearrangement joins TRBV3-1 (or the pseudogene TRBV3-2) to TRBJ1-4; D is uncertain. The germline V and J ends were trimmed by 0 bases and 4 bases, with 6 bases remaining between them. Germline values: CDR1 LGHDT, CDR2 YNNKEL (reference sequence). This CDR3 has 14 amino acids. The CDR3 DNA follows: TGTGCCAGCAGCCAAGATCGGAGTAATGAAAAACTGTTTTTT. Its protein product is CASSQDRSNEKLFF.

The CDR3 loop is CSVSALVTYNEQFF. For the CDR3, the DNA is TGCAGCGTTTCGGCCCTCGTGACTTACAATGAGCAGTTCTTC. The chain is built from TRBV29-1 and TRBJ2-1; D is uncertain. CDR1 and CDR2 from the germline V gene are SQVTM and ANQGSEA. Between the trimmed V and J ends, which lost 5 bases and 4 bases, there was a span of 15 bases. This CDR3 spans 14 amino acids.

The J gene is TRBJ1-4, the V gene TRBV11-2; 8 nucleotides match TRBD1. Germline lookup yields CDR1 SGHAT and CDR2 FQNNGV. Trimming cost V 2 bases and J 7 bases; bases outside gene matches: 3. The CDR3 consists of 14 residues. The CDR3 DNA follows: TGTGCCAGCAGCTTAATCGGGACAGGTGAAAAACTGTTTTTT. This gives the protein CASSLIGTGEKLFF.

The genes are TRBV6-2 or TRBV6-3 and TRBJ2-7, with TRBD2 matching over 7 bases. Germline trimming cut 2 bases from V and 0 bases from J; bases unmatched to any gene: 13. CDR3 length: 18 amino acids. Germline V gene sequence: CDR1 MNHEY, CDR2 SVGEGT. For the CDR3, the DNA is TGTGCCAGCAGTTACACCCATAACGGGGGGTTCCTCTCCTACGAGCAGTACTTC. It encodes CASSYTHNGGFLSYEQYF.

The chain has TRBV7-9 and TRBJ1-4, with D perhaps matching TRBD1 (6 bases). Per germline, CDR1 SEHNR and CDR2 FQNEAQ (reference sequence). Trimming left V 3 bases short and J 0 bases short, with 20 bases between. The CDR3 loop spans 19 amino acids. The CDR3: CASSFPPGQGIATNEKLFF. The DNA of the CDR3 is TGTGCCAGCAGCTTTCCCCCGGGACAAGGGATAGCAACTAATGAAAAACTGTTTTTT.

The count of this clone is one. This chain links TRBV4-3 with TRBJ1-2; unclear D gene. V gave up 0 bases and J gave up 7 bases, with 12 bases separating them. This CDR3 is 14 amino acids long. Germline V gene lookup returns CDR1 LGHNA and CDR2 YSLEER. The CDR3 is CASSQDRAGGGYTF. The DNA of the CDR3 is TGCGCCAGCAGCCAAGATCGGGCAGGAGGTGGCTACACCTTC.

The chain has TRBV19 and TRBJ2-3; 12 bases line up with TRBD1. Germline CDR1 is LNHDA and CDR2 is SQIVND (reference sequence). J lost 7 bases, V lost 5 bases, and 7 bases had no gene match. The CDR3 is 15 amino acids. Written as DNA, the CDR3 is TGTGCCAGTAGTGGGACAGGGGGCCCACACCATACGCAGTATTTT. Protein product: CASSGTGGPHHTQYF.

This chain uses TRBV10-3 with TRBJ1-4; 8 bases align to TRBD1. V lost 9 bases and J lost 3; bases outside the gene matches: 3. This CDR3 spans 13 amino acids. Germline V gene lookup returns CDR1 ENHRY and CDR2 SYGVKD. This chain's CDR3 is CAISGGSNEKLFF. The CDR3 DNA is TGTGCCATATCAGGGGGCTCTAATGAAAAACTGTTTTTT.